Shown below are 6 T cell receptor beta chains from a single sample sequenced in a study of long-term antiretroviral therapy in people with HIV. The assay, immunoSEQ v3.0, was run at survey level. Sequencing used immunoSEQ multiplex PCR; TCRdb keeps in-frame clones, though not all of them. The sample includes 34,000 or so clones, almost 85% of them seen just once. The sample consisted of unsorted PBMCs, taken approximately 3.3 years after starting antiretroviral therapy. The receptors shown here come from a man aged 18 to 30 with HIV.

V usage is TRBV19 and J usage is TRBJ2-7; tentatively, D is TRBD2 (6 bases). Germline values: CDR1 LNHDA, CDR2 SQIVND (reference sequence). The length of the CDR3 is 15 residues. Trimming shortened V by 1 base and J by 3 bases, and 13 bases separated the two germline ends. The CDR3 region has the DNA TGTGCCAGTAGTATAGGGAGCCGCGGGGTCTACGAGCAGTACTTC. Residues: CASSIGSRGVYEQYF. The full variable domain, with the rest looked up from reference TRBV19 and TRBJ2-7, is DGGITQSPKYLFRKEGQNVTLSCEQNLNHDAMYWYRQDPGQGLRLIYYSQIVNDFQKGDIAEGYSVSREKKESFPLTVTSAQKNPTAFYLCASSIGSRGVYEQYFGPGTRLTVT.

The chain recombines TRBV6-5 with TRBJ1-2; unclear D gene. The CDR3 runs 13 residues. V was shortened by 5 bases and J by 4 bases, with 11 bases between the two germline ends. The germline CDR1 and CDR2 sequences are MNHEY and SVGAGI. For the CDR3, the DNA is TGTGCCAGCAGTGCCGGGTCCCTCTATGGCTACACCTTC. This encodes CASSAGSLYGYTF.

V usage is TRBV28 and J usage is TRBJ1-1, with a tentative D call TRBD1 (5 bases). Trimming stripped 6 bases from V and 4 bases from J, with 12 bases between. This CDR3 is built from 13 residues. The V gene's germline CDR1 is MDHEN and CDR2 SYDVKM. CDR3 DNA sequence: TGTGCCAGCAGCCCACGGGGGGGCACTGAAGCTTTCTTT. Its protein is CASSPRGGTEAFF.

In this sample, this clone turned up a few times. V and J are TRBV27 and TRBJ1-2, with TRBD1 as a possible D gene (5 bases). The CDR3 is 13 residues long. The germline V gene encodes CDR1 MNHEY and CDR2 SMNVEV (reference sequence). The V end was cut by 2 bases, the J end by 2 bases, with 6 bases between. This CDR3 reads CASSLGGNYGYTF. The CDR3, as DNA: TGTGCCAGCAGTTTAGGGGGGAACTATGGCTACACCTTC.

This clone was found a few times. The chain has TRBV7-9 and TRBJ2-7; 8 bases fit TRBD1. Germline CDR1 SEHNR, CDR2 FQNEAQ (reference sequence). This CDR3 has 14 amino acids. J was trimmed by 4 bases and V by 5 bases; bases with no gene match: 7. CDR3 coding DNA: TGTGCCAGCAGCCCGCGACAGGGGTTATACGAGCAGTACTTC. Encoded protein: CASSPRQGLYEQYF.

This chain uses TRBV6-1 with TRBJ2-3; 9 bases are shared with TRBD1. Trimming removed 7 bases from V and 5 bases from J; junction bases left unmatched: 7. From germline, CDR1 is MNHNS and CDR2 SASEGT. The CDR3 consists of 14 residues. DNA of the CDR3: TGTGCCAGCAATGTGGGACAGGGACAAGATACGCAGTATTTT. This translates into CASNVGQGQDTQYF.